This T cell receptor (beta chain) derives from a study of blood T cell repertoires in COVID-19. The data were produced by immunoSEQ multiplex PCR, yet TCRdb's version contains in-frame clones alone and is incomplete. This table holds roughly 300,000 clones, approximately 92% found once. The V gene's germline CDR1 is SGDLS and CDR2 YYNGEE. J lost 6 bases, V lost 0 bases, and 7 bases had no gene match. This CDR3 is built from 16 residues. The chain joins TRBV9 to TRBJ2-1, with TRBD2 identical over 9 bases. The sequenced sample was PBMCs or T cells enriched from blood (not recorded which). The receptor was derived from a woman in her 30s who had recovered from COVID-19. The CDR3 coding sequence is TGTGCCAGCAGCGTAGAAGTAGCGGGAGAGGTCAATGAGCAGTTCTTC. Its protein product is CASSVEVAGEVNEQFF.